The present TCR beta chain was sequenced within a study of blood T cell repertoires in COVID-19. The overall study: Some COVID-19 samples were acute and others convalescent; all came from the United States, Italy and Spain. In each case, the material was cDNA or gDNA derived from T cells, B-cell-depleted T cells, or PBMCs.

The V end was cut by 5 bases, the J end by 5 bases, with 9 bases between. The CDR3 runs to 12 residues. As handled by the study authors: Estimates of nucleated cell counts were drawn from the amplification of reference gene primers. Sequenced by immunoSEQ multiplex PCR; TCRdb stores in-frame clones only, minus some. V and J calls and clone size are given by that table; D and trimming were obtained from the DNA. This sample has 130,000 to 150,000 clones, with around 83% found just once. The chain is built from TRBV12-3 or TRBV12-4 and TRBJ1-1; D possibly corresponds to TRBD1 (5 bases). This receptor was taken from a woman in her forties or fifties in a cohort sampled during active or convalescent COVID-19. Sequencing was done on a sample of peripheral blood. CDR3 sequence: CASSPGGTEAFF. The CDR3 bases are TGTGCCAGCAGTCCTGGGGGGACTGAAGCTTTCTTT.